These T cell receptor beta chains were read from a single sample in a study of cytomegalovirus exposure and HLA in healthy donors. The protocol was immunoSEQ multiplex PCR, while the TCRdb copy is restricted to in-frame clones and leaves out a portion. The sample includes about 130,000 clones, around 9% of them seen just once. The sequenced sample was PBMCs. These TCRs come from a man aged 40-49 years in good health and CMV-seronegative. Both conserved end residues are trimmed from each CDR3. Fields, in order: CDR3 length, J gene, V gene, CDR3 protein.

13	TRBJ2-6	TRBV27	ASRLTGYGANVLT
14	TRBJ2-7	TRBV2	ASSEYGQGGSYEQY
13	TRBJ1-2	TRBV7-9	ASSLDLGQGRGYT
13	TRBJ1-6	TRBV5-4	ASSLEQGNHSPLH
17	TRBJ1-2	TRBV14	ASSQDRRGGPDHNYGYT
12	TRBJ2-1	TRBV16	ASSQFGGHNEQF
13	TRBJ1-3	TRBV28	ASSSPGDSGNTIY
13	TRBJ1-6	TRBV5-1	ASSLGGQGRSPLH
12	TRBJ2-7	TRBV5-1	ASSYTGNSYEQY
13	TRBJ2-5	TRBV2	ASSDTAGGGEAQY
14	TRBJ1-2	TRBV25-1	ASSEYLTGDNYGYT
9	TRBJ2-1	TRBV30	AWRRVGVQF
12	TRBJ1-1	TRBV11-2	ASSFWGENTEAF
15	TRBJ2-3	TRBV5-1	ASSPRRTSGSTDTQY
13	TRBJ2-7	TRBV6-5	ASKLTRTSSREQY
13	TRBJ1-1	TRBV6-6	ASSYTGQSNTEAF
13	TRBJ1-1	TRBV9	ASSPPAGAHTEAF
11	TRBJ1-1	TRBV10-1	ASSESFRGAAF
13	TRBJ1-1	TRBV2	ASSARDRANTEAF
13	TRBJ2-2	TRBV2	ASSIGQGPTGELF
14	TRBJ1-2	TRBV4-3	ASSQDLGRKNYGYT
13	TRBJ2-3	TRBV7-9	ASSPPGHPTDTQY